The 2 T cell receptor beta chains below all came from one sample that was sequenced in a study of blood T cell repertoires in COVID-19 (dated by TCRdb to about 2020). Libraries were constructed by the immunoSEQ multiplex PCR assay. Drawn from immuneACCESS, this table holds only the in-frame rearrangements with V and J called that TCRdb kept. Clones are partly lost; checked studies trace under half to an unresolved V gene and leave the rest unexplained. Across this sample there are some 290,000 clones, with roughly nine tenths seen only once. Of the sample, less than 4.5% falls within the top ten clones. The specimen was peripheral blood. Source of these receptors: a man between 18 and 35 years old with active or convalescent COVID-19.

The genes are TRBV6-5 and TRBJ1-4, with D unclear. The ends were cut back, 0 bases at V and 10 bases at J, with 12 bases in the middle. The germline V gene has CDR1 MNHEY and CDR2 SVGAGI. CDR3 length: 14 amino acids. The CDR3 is CASSYSSMVGKLFF. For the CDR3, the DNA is TGTGCCAGCAGTTACTCTTCCATGGTCGGAAAACTGTTTTTT.

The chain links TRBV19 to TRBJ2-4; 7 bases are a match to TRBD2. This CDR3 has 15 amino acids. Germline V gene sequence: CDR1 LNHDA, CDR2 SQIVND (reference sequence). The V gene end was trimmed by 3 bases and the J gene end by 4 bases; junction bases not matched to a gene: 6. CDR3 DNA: TGTGCCAGTAGTATGACTAGCCGCGGTAAAAACATTCAGTACTTC. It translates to CASSMTSRGKNIQYF.